This is a list of T cell receptor beta chains from one sample in a study of breast tumors, draining lymph nodes, adjacent tissues. In TCRdb, the multiplex PCR reads were re-called with MiXCR into one record per CDR3 protein. The sample yields about 170,000 distinct CDR3 sequences, more than 25% seen once. The sample was axillary lymph node tissue. These receptors were obtained from a female donor with breast cancer. Some clones in this sample may be carry-over from other donors' samples. The CDR3 runs from the conserved cysteine through the conserved F or W. D genes are given only for firm matches. Only some rows state a clone size, as once, few, many or a class for expanded clones.

many	TRBV4-3	TRBJ2-4	.	CASSQDGEQGNIQYF	TGCGCCAGCAGCCAAGATGGCGAGCAGGGAAACATTCAGTACTTC
once	TRBV7-9	TRBJ2-3	TRBD2	CASSFTLTSGNSTQYF	TGTGCCAGCAGCTTTACTTTGACTAGCGGGAATAGTACGCAGTATTTT
many	TRBV7-6	TRBJ2-1	TRBD2	CASRGTSGGNEQFF	TGTGCCAGCAGGGGGACTAGCGGGGGAAATGAGCAGTTCTTC
.	TRBV20-1	TRBJ2-6	TRBD2	CSARVAGGLSGANVLTF	TGCAGTGCTAGAGTAGCGGGGGGCCTCTCTGGGGCCAACGTCCTGACTTTC
.	TRBV5-5	TRBJ1-1	.	CASRENRGGANTEAFF	TGTGCCAGCCGCGAAAATAGGGGGGGCGCAAACACTGAAGCTTTCTTT
.	TRBV6-1	TRBJ2-7	TRBD1	CASSQSGQGYEQYF	TGTGCCAGCAGTCAATCGGGACAGGGGTACGAGCAGTACTTC
.	TRBV6-1	TRBJ2-7	TRBD2	CASSQWKTSGRSYERYF	TGTGCCAGCAGTCAATGGAAGACTAGCGGGCGATCCTACGAGCGGTACTTC
.	TRBV24-1	TRBJ2-2	.	CATSDYRGELFF	TGTGCCACCAGTGATTATCGCGGGGAACTGTTTTTT
many	TRBV9	TRBJ2-1	TRBD1	CASSEIPRDRGRSYNEQFF	TGTGCCAGTTCCGAGATTCCACGGGACAGGGGCCGTTCCTACAATGAGCAGTTCTTC
.	TRBV24-1	TRBJ2-3	.	CATSAVTDTQYF	TGTGCCACCAGTGCCGTCACAGATACGCAGTATTTT
.	TRBV9	TRBJ2-5	.	CASGVSPRLALGATQYF	TGTGCCAGCGGCGTATCCCCTAGACTAGCTCTGGGGGCGACCCAGTACTTC
.	TRBV7-3	TRBJ2-1	.	CASSENRGTEQFF	TGTGCCAGCAGCGAGAACCGGGGCACTGAGCAGTTCTTC
.	TRBV10-1	TRBJ1-5	.	CASSEFRGWNEQFFGPGTLWTQHF	.
many	TRBV7-3	TRBJ2-3	.	CASSLGTSTDTQYF	TGTGCCAGCAGCCTAGGGACTAGCACAGATACGCAGTATTTT
many	TRBV30	TRBJ2-1	TRBD2	CAGMGRGEQFF	TGTGCCGGGATGGGGAGGGGAGAGCAGTTCTTC
many	TRBV27	TRBJ2-7	TRBD2	CASSFGGSPREQYF	TGTGCCAGCAGTTTCGGCGGGAGTCCCCGCGAGCAGTACTTC
many	TRBV20-1	TRBJ2-7	.	CSALVGAYVTEQYF	TGCAGTGCCCTAGTCGGGGCCTACGTAACCGAGCAGTACTTC
.	TRBV6-2/TRBV6-3	TRBJ2-2	.	CATMDLVAGELFF	TGTGCCACCATGGACTTAGTTGCCGGGGAGCTGTTTTTT
many	TRBV15	TRBJ2-2	.	CATSLTRGLAAGELFF	TGTGCCACCAGCTTGACAAGGGGGCTAGCGGCCGGGGAGCTGTTTTTT
.	TRBV6-6	TRBJ2-2	.	CASTMTVGSGYTGELFF	TGTGCCAGCACCATGACAGTTGGGTCGGGCTACACCGGGGAGCTGTTTTTT
once	TRBV7-2	TRBJ2-5	.	CASSLGGSGRDQETQYF	TGTGCCAGCAGCTTAGGGGGGTCCGGTCGTGACCAAGAGACCCAGTACTTC
many	TRBV6-1	TRBJ1-5	TRBD1	CAAKGWTGDNQPQHF	TGTGCCGCAAAAGGATGGACAGGGGACAATCAGCCCCAGCATTTT
many	TRBV6-2/TRBV6-3	TRBJ2-1	.	CASVGTGLRNEQFF	TGTGCCAGCGTGGGGACTGGTTTGAGGAATGAGCAGTTCTTC
many	TRBV20-1	TRBJ2-3	.	CSARAMLDTQYF	TGCAGTGCTAGAGCTATGTTAGATACGCAGTATTTT
many	TRBV6-1	TRBJ1-5	TRBD1	CASQDRGSQPQHF	TGTGCCAGCCAGGACAGGGGAAGTCAGCCCCAGCATTTT
many	TRBV3-1	TRBJ2-5	TRBD2	CASSLSRTSGGYQETQYF	TGTGCCAGCAGCCTCTCACGGACTAGCGGGGGGTACCAAGAGACCCAGTACTTC
many	TRBV5-1	TRBJ1-2	.	CASSLSGQGGGYTF	TGCGCCAGCAGCTTGAGTGGGCAGGGCGGTGGCTACACCTTC
.	TRBV14	TRBJ2-7	.	CASSQQPGRNSEQYF	TGTGCCAGCAGCCAGCAGCCGGGTCGTAACAGTGAGCAGTACTTC
many	TRBV4-3	TRBJ2-2	.	CASSQDQGYSPGLFF	TGCGCCAGCAGCCAAGATCAAGGCTACTCACCTGGGCTGTTTTTT
many	TRBV18	TRBJ2-5	.	CASSRPGVRYQETQYF	TGTGCCAGCTCTCGGCCCGGCGTTCGCTATCAAGAGACCCAGTACTTC
many	TRBV12-3/TRBV12-4	TRBJ1-4	TRBD1	CASRRDRGVVGNEKLFF	TGTGCCAGCAGGCGGGACAGGGGTGTAGTCGGTAATGAAAAACTGTTTTTT
.	TRBV5-1	TRBJ1-6	TRBD1	CASSPTGPSSPLHF	TGCGCCAGCAGCCCGACAGGGCCTAGCTCACCCCTCCACTTT